Following are 14 T cell receptor beta chains from one sample sequenced in a study of identifying expanded T cells in peripheral blood. Repertoires were generated with immunoSEQ multiplex PCR, while TCRdb's copy carries only in-frame clones and drops some. The data show 85,000 to 95,000 clones, approximately 91% seen once. The sequencing input was blood. The receptors were sampled from a person aged 18 to 75 in good health.

This clone was observed a few times. The chain is built from TRBV6-4 and TRBJ2-1; TRBD2 matches 13 bases. This CDR3 has 15 residues. The junction had 1 base not matched to a gene; V was cut back by 2 bases and J by 6 bases. Per the germline V gene, CDR1 is MRHNA and CDR2 is SNTAGT. The CDR3, as DNA: TGTGCCAGCAGTGACAGGACTAGCGGGAGCAATGAGCAGTTCTTC. Its translation is CASSDRTSGSNEQFF.

The gene calls are TRBV4-3 and TRBJ2-2, with D possibly TRBD2 on 6 matching bases. The germline CDR1 and CDR2 sequences are LGHNA and YSLEER. V lost 0 bases, J lost 5 bases, and 13 bases lay in between. There are 16 residues in the CDR3. The CDR3 region has the DNA TGCGCCAGCAGCCAAGATTCGGGACTGGAGACCGGGGAGCTGTTTTTT. It codes for CASSQDSGLETGELFF.

The chain is built from TRBV25-1 and TRBJ1-4, with unresolved D. Trimming removed 7 bases from V and 0 bases from J, with 6 bases in between. This CDR3 contains 13 residues. Germline V lookup: CDR1 MGHDK, CDR2 SYGVNS. The CDR3 region is CASNYATNEKLFF. CDR3 in DNA: TGTGCCAGCAATTATGCAACTAATGAAAAACTGTTTTTT.

V usage is TRBV28 and J usage is TRBJ2-7, with D possibly matching TRBD2 (6 bases). The CDR3 sequence is 13 residues long. The V and J ends lost 7 bases and 2 bases respectively, with 12 bases between them. Per germline, CDR1 MDHEN and CDR2 SYDVKM. Here the CDR3 reads CASNYGGTYEQYF. DNA of the CDR3: TGTGCCAGCAACTACGGGGGAACCTACGAGCAGTACTTC. Variable domain in full (rest from reference TRBV28 and TRBJ2-7): DVKVTQSSRYLVKRTGEKVFLECVQDMDHENMFWYRQDPGLGLRLIYFSYDVKMKEKGDIPEGYSVSREKKERFSLILESASTNQTSMYLCASNYGGTYEQYFGPGTRLTVT.

The chain combines TRBV10-3 with TRBJ2-2; weak D call: TRBD1 (6 bases). The V gene's germline CDR1 is ENHRY and CDR2 SYGVKD. CDR3 length: 16 amino acids. V was pared by 5 bases and J by 6 bases, with 19 bases between. This CDR3 reads CAISLRGDGVPGELFF. The CDR3 DNA follows: TGTGCCATCAGTCTCAGGGGCGACGGGGTCCCCGGGGAGCTGTTTTTT.

The chain uses TRBV7-3 and TRBJ2-2; D unclear. Germline V gene lookup returns CDR1 SGHTA and CDR2 FQGTGA. The CDR3 runs to 14 residues. With 0 bases removed from V and 6 bases from J, the gap between germline ends came to 8 bases. This CDR3 is CASSLTGIPGELFF. The CDR3 DNA reads as TGTGCCAGCAGCTTAACGGGGATCCCCGGGGAGCTGTTTTTT.

This chain uses TRBV6-7 with TRBJ2-7, with TRBD2 identical over 10 bases. Being an ORF, TRBV6-7 has a function that is uncertain. Losses at the gene ends were 6 bases for V and 5 bases for J; bases not matched to a gene: 22. The CDR3 is made up of 19 amino acids. CDR3 DNA: TGTGCCAGCAGCCCCCGGGGGGGCGTAAGGCCACTAGCGGGGAACGAGCAGTACTTC. It translates to CASSPRGGVRPLAGNEQYF.

In its sample, this clone was seen a few times. The J gene is TRBJ1-4, the V gene TRBV28; TRBD1 aligns across 9 bases. This CDR3 spans 14 amino acids. The V and J ends lost 4 bases and 8 bases, in that order; junction bases with no gene match: 5. Germline assignment: CDR1 MDHEN and CDR2 SYDVKM. The CDR3 here is CASSSGQGIEKLFF. The CDR3 DNA is TGTGCCAGCAGTTCGGGACAGGGCATAGAAAAACTGTTTTTT.

This chain joins TRBV5-1 and TRBJ2-3, with D uncertain. Germline CDR1 reads SGHRS; CDR2 reads YFSETQ. This CDR3 spans 15 amino acids. V shed 2 bases and J shed 2 bases, with 12 bases lying between them. The chain's CDR3 is CASSFQNLITDTQYF. In nucleotides, the CDR3 is TGCGCCAGCAGCTTCCAGAACCTAATCACAGATACGCAGTATTTT.

This chain joins TRBV19 and TRBJ1-2; 10 nucleotides align to TRBD1. With V trimmed by 6 bases and J by 4 bases, 8 bases remained unmatched. This CDR3 region has 15 residues. Germline values: CDR1 LNHDA, CDR2 SQIVND (reference sequence). CDR3 amino acids: CASSNRQGAVYGYTF. The CDR3 bases are TGTGCCAGTAGCAACCGACAGGGGGCAGTCTATGGCTACACCTTC.

The V gene is TRBV4-1, the J gene TRBJ2-1, with a possible D match to TRBD1 (5 bases). Trimming left V 3 bases short and J 9 bases short, with 12 bases between. The length of the CDR3 is 13 residues. Per the germline V gene, CDR1 is MGHRA and CDR2 is YSYEKL. The CDR3 region has the DNA TGCGCCAGCAGCCACCCTCAGGGAATTGAGCAGTTCTTC. Its protein product is CASSHPQGIEQFF.

With regard to this clone: Relative to the germline gene, one junction end is altered; a read error may explain this. The V and J genes are TRBV4-1 and TRBJ2-4; D assignment may be TRBD1 or TRBD2 (5 bases each). The CDR3 is 12 amino acids. Germline V lookup: CDR1 MGHRA, CDR2 YSYEKL. CDR3 sequence: CASSQNRDPLNF. The CDR3 bases are TGCGCCAGCAGCCAAAACCGGGACCCCCTAAACTTC.

The chain joins TRBV10-1 to TRBJ2-1, with no clear D. The CDR3 length is 13 residues. Per germline, CDR1 WNHNN and CDR2 SYGVQD (reference sequence). V lost 1 base and J lost 5, with 6 bases in between. CDR3 nucleotide sequence: TGCGCCAGCAGTGAGTTCAGAGACAATGAGCAGTTCTTC. This codes for CASSEFRDNEQFF.

This clone was picked up one time. The chain couples TRBV9 to TRBJ2-7, with 10 bases fitting TRBD1. V lost 0 bases to trimming and J lost 2 bases; unmatched junction nucleotides: 2. CDR1 and CDR2 from the germline V gene are SGDLS and YYNGEE. This CDR3 is 15 amino acids long. This CDR3 reads CASSVGGTGAYEQYF. DNA for the CDR3: TGTGCCAGCAGCGTAGGGGGGACAGGGGCCTACGAGCAGTACTTC.